This section outlines one TCR beta chain sequence together with its context. Taking its sample share into account, this clone is large (0.1 to 1%). There is no known antigen for this receptor. The input lacks base qualities; no much larger clone sits a single base away. This specimen belongs to a study of blood T cell repertoires in COVID-19 (dated by TCRdb to the early 2020s). With respect to the entire study: Samples covering the acute and convalescent phases of COVID-19 were provided by collaborators in the United States, Italy and Spain. The material from the prospective study consisted of cDNA or gDNA derived from T cells, B-cell-depleted T cells, or PBMCs. Deeply sampled blood TCRbeta repertoires from subjects exposed to, actively infected with, or recovered from COVID-19 were included in the dataset. The repertoires were released in a freely available public database intended as a resource for research on the immune response to SARS-CoV-2. Samples came from the ongoing ImmuneRACE study (first 160 participants) plus 1,254 subjects from 6 global collaborators. The sample metadata nearly always contained a de-identified subject ID, COVID-19 status, age in years and sex. Where available, HLA class I and class II types were taken from metadata supplied by the sample provider and were not determined by assay-based typing.

One collaborating source in Seattle enrolled patients during active infection and followed them longitudinally through the course of disease. Collaborating institutions collected whole blood in K2EDTA tubes following their own protocols. Collaborator samples were shipped for TCRbeta analysis as frozen whole blood, isolated PBMCs, or DNA extracted from either sample type. The CDR3 holds 15 amino acids from the cysteine to the phenylalanine. The kept DNA is CDR3 alone, 45 bases in frame from the first base. Overall study outcomes, separate from this receptor: How much clinical and demographic metadata was included differed by source and by participant, and the metadata was provided uncurated.

TCRbeta CDR3 regions were amplified from genomic DNA by means of the immunoSEQ Assay, a bias-controlled multiplex PCR. The authors' pipeline ran thus. Within the assay, amplification of reference gene primers was used to estimate how many nucleated cells each sample contained. To quantify the absolute abundance of each unique TCRbeta CDR3 rearrangement, sequence reads were collapsed and filtered. For each sample, productive Simpson clonality was calculated by taking the square root of Simpson's diversity index across productive rearrangements. TCRdb retrieved this table from immuneACCESS and kept in-frame rearrangements only. Not all clones are present; in checked studies, unresolved V genes account for under half, and no reason is known for the remainder. V and J calls and clone size are given by that table; D and trimming were obtained from the DNA. In all, the sample holds some 130,000 clones, and approximately 89% of those were seen once. The top ten constitute approximately 10% of the sample.

The V and J segments used are TRBV21-1 and TRBJ2-5; TRBD2 is the table's D call and was not checked against the DNA. TRBV21-1 is classified as a pseudogene. The sequencing input was peripheral blood. This receptor was obtained from an older woman with COVID-19, enrolled during active disease. The CDR3 region has the sequence CASSKALYWAGVQYF. The DNA sequence is as follows: TGTGCCAGCAGCAAAGCGCTTTACTGGGCGGGGGTCCAGTACTTC.